The rows below give T cell receptor beta chains drawn from one sample of a study of human T cells and chemical hapten exposure. MiXCR, applied by TCRdb to the RACE reads, yields one record per CDR3 protein. The table includes about 360,000 distinct CDR3 sequences, about 7% detected once. Here the sequenced sample was whole blood, taken in connection with sensitization to the hapten diphenylcyclopropenone (DPC). These receptors came from a woman between 18 and 30 years old with alopecia areata. Some clones in this sample may be carry-over from other donors' samples. Each CDR3 is given with its conserved first and last residue. A D gene is named only where the DNA matches it firmly. Size is stated for part of the rows, as once, few or many counts, or as a class when the clone is expanded.

D gene | clone size | CDR3 length | J gene | V gene | CDR3 DNA | CDR3 protein
TRBD1 | many | 16 | TRBJ1-5 | TRBV6-6 | TGTGCCAGCAGACCGGGACAGGGGACTGGCAATCAGCCCCAGCATTTT | CASRPGQGTGNQPQHF
TRBD1 | few | 14 | TRBJ2-1 | TRBV6-5 | TGTGCCAGCAGCTCTTCCTCCGGGACAGGGCAAGAGTTCTTC | CASSSSSGTGQEFF
. | many | 14 | TRBJ2-1 | TRBV12-5 | TGTGCTAGTGTGGGGGGCCAGGGTTACAATGAGCAGTTCTTC | CASVGGQGYNEQFF
. | few | 14 | TRBJ1-2 | TRBV20-1 | TGCAGTGCTAGAGATAACAGCGCTAACTATGGCTACACCTTC | CSARDNSANYGYTF
TRBD1 | . | 18 | TRBJ2-1 | TRBV7-2 | TGTGCCAGCAGCTTAGTTCTAGGGAGACAGGGGTCCTACAATGAGCAGTTCTTC | CASSLVLGRQGSYNEQFF
TRBD1 | few | 15 | TRBJ1-2 | TRBV28 | TGTGCCAGCAGTTTAATTGGACAGGGTAGCCATGGCTACACCTTC | CASSLIGQGSHGYTF
. | few | 18 | TRBJ1-4 | TRBV7-9 | TGTGCCAGCAGCTTCGGATTGGGACTTCTGGCAACTAATGAAAAACTGTTTTTT | CASSFGLGLLATNEKLFF
. | few | 15 | TRBJ2-2 | TRBV5-6 | TGTGCCAGCTCCTCACGCGGGCCGGGAACCGGGGAGCTGTTTTTT | CASSSRGPGTGELFF
. | many | 13 | TRBJ1-1 | TRBV5-6 | TGTGCCAGCAGCTTGGAGCCCCACACTGAAGCTTTCTTT | CASSLEPHTEAFF
. | few | 13 | TRBJ1-5 | TRBV20-1 | TGCAGTGCTGGGGCAAGGGGCGGGCAGCCCCAGCATTTT | CSAGARGGQPQHF
. | . | 15 | TRBJ2-3 | TRBV7-9 | TGTGCCAGCAGCTTACGGGCTCACAGCACAGATACGCAGTATTTT | CASSLRAHSTDTQYF
. | . | 14 | TRBJ1-1 | TRBV12-3/TRBV12-4 | TGTGCCAGCAGTTCGGGACATTCAAACACTGAAGCTTTCTTT | CASSSGHSNTEAFF
TRBD1 | few | 18 | TRBJ1-2 | TRBV4-1 | TGCGCCAGCAGCCGCAGTTTTAAGGGGGCAGGAGTGGACTATGGCTACACCTTC | CASSRSFKGAGVDYGYTF
. | few | 16 | TRBJ1-2 | TRBV11-2 | TGTGCCAGCAGGCCATTCGGACGGTCGCGCGGGTATGGCTACACCTTC | CASRPFGRSRGYGYTF
. | few | 15 | TRBJ2-3 | TRBV6-2/TRBV6-3 | TGTGCCAGCATTAGAGTCGGACACTCAACAGATACGCAGTATTTT | CASIRVGHSTDTQYF
TRBD2 | many | 14 | TRBJ2-3 | TRBV2 | TGTGCCAGCACGGGGACTAGAGTTGCGGATACGCAGTATTTT | CASTGTRVADTQYF
. | few | 13 | TRBJ1-2 | TRBV6-5 | TGTGCCACCAAACGGGGGGTCCGGGAAGGCTACACCTTC | CATKRGVREGYTF
TRBD1 | few | 18 | TRBJ2-1 | TRBV12-5 | TGTGCTAGTGGTCTCCAGAGCCCAGACAGGGTCCACTACAATGAGCAGTTCTTC | CASGLQSPDRVHYNEQFF
. | many | 12 | TRBJ1-2 | TRBV7-2 | TGTGCCAGCAGCTTACAGGGATCTGGCTACACCTTC | CASSLQGSGYTF
. | . | 18 | TRBJ2-3 | TRBV20-1 | TGCAGTGCTAGGGGGAGATATGGACTTTCAACCTTCACAGATACGCAGTATTTT | CSARGRYGLSTFTDTQYF
. | few | 14 | TRBJ1-1 | TRBV18 | TGTGCCAGCTCACCGGGCGCATCGAACACTGAAGCTTTCTTT | CASSPGASNTEAFF
TRBD1 | few | 15 | TRBJ1-5 | TRBV20-1 | TGCAGTGCGCTGGGACAGGGAACACCTAATCAGCCCCAGCATTTT | CSALGQGTPNQPQHF
. | many | 15 | TRBJ2-7 | TRBV27 | TGTGCCAGCAGTCCCCTCCCGGGTACGACCTACGAGCAGTACTTC | CASSPLPGTTYEQYF
. | few | 16 | TRBJ2-4 | TRBV28 | TGTGCCAGCAGCGGGGGATTCAGGGAGGCCAAAAACATTCAGTACTTC | CASSGGFREAKNIQYF
. | few | 13 | TRBJ2-7 | TRBV2 | TGTGCCAGCCTAGGCGGTGTCAGCTACGAGCAGTACTTC | CASLGGVSYEQYF
. | few | 14 | TRBJ1-1 | TRBV6-5 | TGTGCCAGCAGTTATGGTGCGGAGAACACTGAAGCTTTCTTT | CASSYGAENTEAFF
. | . | 15 | TRBJ1-2 | TRBV24-1 | TGTGCCACCAGTGACCCCAAGGGGGACGTCTATGGCTACACCTTC | CATSDPKGDVYGYTF